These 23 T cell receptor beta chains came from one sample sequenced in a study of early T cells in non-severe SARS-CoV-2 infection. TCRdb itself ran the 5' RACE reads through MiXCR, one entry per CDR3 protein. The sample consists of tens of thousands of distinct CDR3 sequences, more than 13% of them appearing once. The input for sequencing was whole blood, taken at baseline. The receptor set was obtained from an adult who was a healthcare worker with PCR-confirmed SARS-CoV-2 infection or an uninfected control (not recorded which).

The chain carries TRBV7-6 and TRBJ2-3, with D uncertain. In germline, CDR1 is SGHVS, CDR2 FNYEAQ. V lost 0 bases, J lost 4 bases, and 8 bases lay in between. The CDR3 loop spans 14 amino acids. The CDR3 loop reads CASSLAGPADTQYF. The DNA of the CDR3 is TGTGCCAGCAGCTTAGCGGGCCCAGCAGATACGCAGTATTTT.

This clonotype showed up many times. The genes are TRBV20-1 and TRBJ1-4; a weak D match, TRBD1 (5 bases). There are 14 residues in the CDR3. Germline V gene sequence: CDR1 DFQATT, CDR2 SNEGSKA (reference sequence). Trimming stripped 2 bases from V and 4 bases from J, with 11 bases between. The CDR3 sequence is CSARQDRVNEKLFF. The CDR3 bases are TGCAGTGCTAGACAAGACAGAGTTAATGAAAAACTGTTTTTT.

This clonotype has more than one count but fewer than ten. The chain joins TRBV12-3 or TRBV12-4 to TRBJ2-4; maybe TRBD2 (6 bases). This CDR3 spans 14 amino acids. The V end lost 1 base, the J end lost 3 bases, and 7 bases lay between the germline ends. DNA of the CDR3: TGTGCCAGCAGTTTAGGCGGGGTCAAAAACATTCAGTACTTC. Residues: CASSLGGVKNIQYF.

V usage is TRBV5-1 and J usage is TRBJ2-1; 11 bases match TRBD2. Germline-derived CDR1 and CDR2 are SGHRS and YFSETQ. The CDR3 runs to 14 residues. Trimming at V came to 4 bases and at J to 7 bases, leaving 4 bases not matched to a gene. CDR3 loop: CASSAGLAANEQFF. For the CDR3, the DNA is TGCGCCAGCAGCGCGGGACTAGCGGCTAATGAGCAGTTCTTC.

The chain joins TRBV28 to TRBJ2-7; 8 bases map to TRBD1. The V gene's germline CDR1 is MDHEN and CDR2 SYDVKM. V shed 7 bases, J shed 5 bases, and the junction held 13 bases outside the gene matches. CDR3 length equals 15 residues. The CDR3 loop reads CASNFRDRSSHEQYF. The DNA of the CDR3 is TGTGCCAGCAACTTCCGGGACAGGAGTTCCCACGAGCAGTACTTC.

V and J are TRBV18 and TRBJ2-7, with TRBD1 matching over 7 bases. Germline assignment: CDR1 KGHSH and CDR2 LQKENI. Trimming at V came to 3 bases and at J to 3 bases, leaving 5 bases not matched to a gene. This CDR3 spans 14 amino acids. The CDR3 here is CASSPSGGNYEQYF. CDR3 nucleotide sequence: TGTGCCAGCTCACCTTCAGGGGGTAACTACGAGCAGTACTTC. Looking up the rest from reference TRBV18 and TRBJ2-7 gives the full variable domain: NAGVMQNPRHLVRRRGQEARLRCSPMKGHSHVYWYRQLPEEGLKFMVYLQKENIIDESGMPKERFSAEFPKEGPSILRIQQVVRGDSAAYFCASSPSGGNYEQYFGPGTRLTVT.

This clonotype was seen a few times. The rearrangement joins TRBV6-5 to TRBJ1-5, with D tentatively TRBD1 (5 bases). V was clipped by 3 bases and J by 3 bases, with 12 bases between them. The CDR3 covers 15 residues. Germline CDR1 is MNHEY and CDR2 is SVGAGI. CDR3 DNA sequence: TGTGCCAGCAGTTATAATGCAGGGCTCAATCAGCCCCAGCATTTT. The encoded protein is CASSYNAGLNQPQHF.

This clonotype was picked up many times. The CDR3 spells CASSAQPQWPQHF. DNA for the CDR3: TGCGCCAGCAGTGCCCAGCCCCAATGGCCCCAGCATTTT. The genes are TRBV10-2 and TRBJ1-5; D gene uncertain. V dropped 4 bases and J dropped 9 bases, with 13 bases sitting between them. Germline V CDR1 and CDR2: WSHSY, SAAADI. This CDR3 is built from 13 residues.

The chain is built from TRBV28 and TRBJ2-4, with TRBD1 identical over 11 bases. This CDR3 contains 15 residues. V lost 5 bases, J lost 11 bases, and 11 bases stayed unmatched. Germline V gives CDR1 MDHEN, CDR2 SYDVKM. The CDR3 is CASSLRTGGVSFQYF. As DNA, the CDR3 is TGTGCCAGCAGTCTTCGGACAGGGGGCGTATCTTTTCAGTACTTC.

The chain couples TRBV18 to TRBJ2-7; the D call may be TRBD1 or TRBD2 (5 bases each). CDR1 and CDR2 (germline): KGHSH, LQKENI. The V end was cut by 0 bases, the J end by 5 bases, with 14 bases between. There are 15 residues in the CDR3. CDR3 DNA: TGTGCCAGCTCACCACCGATGGGGGTTCGGAACGAGCAGTACTTC. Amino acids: CASSPPMGVRNEQYF.

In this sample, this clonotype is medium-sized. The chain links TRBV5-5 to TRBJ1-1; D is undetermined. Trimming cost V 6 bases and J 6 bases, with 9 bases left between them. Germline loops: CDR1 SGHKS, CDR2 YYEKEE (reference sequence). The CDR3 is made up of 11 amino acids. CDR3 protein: CASTQGAEAFF. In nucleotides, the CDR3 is TGTGCCAGCACCCAAGGAGCTGAAGCTTTCTTT.

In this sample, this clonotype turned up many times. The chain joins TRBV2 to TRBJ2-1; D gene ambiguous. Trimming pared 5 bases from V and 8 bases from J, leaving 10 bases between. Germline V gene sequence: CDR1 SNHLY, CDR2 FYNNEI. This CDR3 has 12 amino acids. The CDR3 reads CASSIDEDEQFF. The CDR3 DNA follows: TGTGCCAGCAGTATCGATGAGGATGAGCAGTTCTTC.

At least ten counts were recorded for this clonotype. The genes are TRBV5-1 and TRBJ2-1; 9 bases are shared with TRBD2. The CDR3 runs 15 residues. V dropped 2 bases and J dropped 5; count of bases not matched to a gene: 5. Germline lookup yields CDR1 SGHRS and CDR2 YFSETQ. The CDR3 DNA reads TGCGCCAGCAGCTTCATAGCGGGGGCCGACAATGAGCAGTTCTTC. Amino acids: CASSFIAGADNEQFF.

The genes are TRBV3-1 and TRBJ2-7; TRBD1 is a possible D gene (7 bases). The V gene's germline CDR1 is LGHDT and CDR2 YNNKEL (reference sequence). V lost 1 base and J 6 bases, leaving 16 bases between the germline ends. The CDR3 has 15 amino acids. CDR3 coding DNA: TGTGCCAGCAGCCAAGGACAGGGACTTTTCGGCGAGCAGTACTTC. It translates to CASSQGQGLFGEQYF.

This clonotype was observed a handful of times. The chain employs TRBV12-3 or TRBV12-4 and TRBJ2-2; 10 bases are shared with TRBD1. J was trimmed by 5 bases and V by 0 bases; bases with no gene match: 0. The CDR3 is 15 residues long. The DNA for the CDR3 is TGTGCCAGCAGTTTAGCGGGACAGGGGACCGGGGAGCTGTTTTTT. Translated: CASSLAGQGTGELFF.

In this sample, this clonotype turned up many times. The CDR3 coding sequence is TGTGCCAGCAGCTTAGTCATACGCCAACTAGCGGGAGTACTCCGCAGCTCCTACAATGAGCAGTTCTTC. Protein product: CASSLVIRQLAGVLRSSYNEQFF. This rearrangement joins TRBV7-6 to TRBJ2-1; 11 nucleotides line up with TRBD2. Germline lookup yields CDR1 SGHVS and CDR2 FNYEAQ. This CDR3 contains 23 residues. J was trimmed by 0 bases and V by 1 base; bases with no gene match: 20.

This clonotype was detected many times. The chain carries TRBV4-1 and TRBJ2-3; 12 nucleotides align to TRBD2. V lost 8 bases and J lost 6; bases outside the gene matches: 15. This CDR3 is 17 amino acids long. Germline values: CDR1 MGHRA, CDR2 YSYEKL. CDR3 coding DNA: TGCGCCAGCGGCCTGGGGCTAGCGGGGGGGAGTCGGGATACGCAGTATTTT. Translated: CASGLGLAGGSRDTQYF.

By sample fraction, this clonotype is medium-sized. The CDR3 reads CASTSGSFQETQYF. The CDR3 DNA follows: TGTGCCAGCACCAGCGGGTCCTTCCAAGAGACCCAGTACTTC. The chain is built from TRBV27 and TRBJ2-5; D is possibly TRBD2 (6 bases). Germline-derived CDR1 and CDR2 are MNHEY and SMNVEV (reference sequence). The CDR3 covers 14 residues. V shed 7 bases and J shed 1 base, with 13 bases lying between them.

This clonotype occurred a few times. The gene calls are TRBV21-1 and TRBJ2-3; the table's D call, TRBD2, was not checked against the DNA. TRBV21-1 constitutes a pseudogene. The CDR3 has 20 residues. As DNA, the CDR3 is TGTGCCAGCAGCAAATTATCAGAGGGTCTAGCGGGAGGGTCCGCAGATACGCAGTATTTT. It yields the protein CASSKLSEGLAGGSADTQYF.

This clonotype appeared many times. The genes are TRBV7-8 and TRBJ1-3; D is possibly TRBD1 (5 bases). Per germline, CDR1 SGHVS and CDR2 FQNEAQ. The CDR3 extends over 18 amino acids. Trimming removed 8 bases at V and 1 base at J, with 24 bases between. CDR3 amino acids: CASSPGAGYLFSGNTIYF. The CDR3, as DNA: TGTGCCAGCTCCCCTGGGGCAGGGTACTTGTTTTCTGGAAACACCATATATTTT.

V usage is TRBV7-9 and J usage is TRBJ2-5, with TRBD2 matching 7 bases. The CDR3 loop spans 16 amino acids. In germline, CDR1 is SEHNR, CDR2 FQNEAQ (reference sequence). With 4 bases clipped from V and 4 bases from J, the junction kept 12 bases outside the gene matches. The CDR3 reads CASSSPWGGVRETQYF. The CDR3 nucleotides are TGTGCCAGCAGCTCTCCTTGGGGGGGAGTTCGAGAGACCCAGTACTTC.

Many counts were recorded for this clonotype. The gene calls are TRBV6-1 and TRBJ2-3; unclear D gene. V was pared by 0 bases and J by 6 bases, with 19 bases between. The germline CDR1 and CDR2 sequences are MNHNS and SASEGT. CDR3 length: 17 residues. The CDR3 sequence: CASSEAFGYQSMDTQYF. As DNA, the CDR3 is TGTGCCAGCAGTGAAGCGTTCGGGTACCAAAGTATGGATACGCAGTATTTT.

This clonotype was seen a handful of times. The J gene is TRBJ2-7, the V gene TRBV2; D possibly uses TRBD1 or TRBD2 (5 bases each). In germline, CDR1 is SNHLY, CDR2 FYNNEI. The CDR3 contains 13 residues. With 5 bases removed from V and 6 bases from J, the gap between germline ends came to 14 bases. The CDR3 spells CASSQGENTEQYF. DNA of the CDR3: TGTGCCAGCAGTCAAGGGGAGAATACCGAGCAGTACTTC.